This TCR beta chain appears in the sequencing data of a study of vaccination effects on CD4 cells after COVID-19. Study-wide background: A median of 72 days separated the second dose and sampling. IL-2 at 8 to 10 IU/ml and peptides at around 9.6 ug/ml were added to cultured PBMC, around 2.2 million per well. The study's findings and limits: At late timepoints after vaccination, vaccine- and infection-induced clones shrank markedly.

Worth noting for this clone: The antigen is not known.

Sequencing was performed with immunoSEQ multiplex PCR; in TCRdb, only in-frame clones are kept and a portion is missing. There are 42,000 or so clones in the sample; 60% to 75% occur only once, and over 8.5% lies in the top ten. Germline V gene sequence: CDR1 KGHSH, CDR2 LQKENI. The CDR3 loop spans 15 amino acids. V lost 2 bases and J 2 bases, leaving 13 bases between the germline ends. The culture ran for roughly 10 days before CD4+ T cells were isolated. Participants completed two doses of the BNT162b2 or mRNA-1273 vaccine. Each vaccine recipient was nucleocapsid antibody negative and had no prior SARS-CoV-2 infection.

The clonotype was recovered from a human donor who received a COVID-19 vaccine. The chain couples TRBV18 to TRBJ2-7, with TRBD2 as a possible D gene (6 bases). Sequences were derived from CD4+ T cells from PBMCs cultured without peptide, sampled after COVID-19 vaccination. In DNA, the CDR3 is TGTGCCAGCTCACCATGGGCGGGGAGGCCCTACGAGCAGTACTTC. Amino acids: CASSPWAGRPYEQYF.